This T cell receptor (beta chain) stems from a study of early T cells in non-severe SARS-CoV-2 infection. V lost 4 bases and J lost 5, with 17 bases in between. Germline assignment: CDR1 LGHDT and CDR2 YNNKEL (reference sequence). This CDR3 region has 15 residues. In TCRdb, the 5' RACE reads were re-called with MiXCR into one record per CDR3 protein. The sample yields approximately 42,000 distinct CDR3 sequences, 6.1% seen once. This clonotype originated in an adult who was a healthcare worker with PCR-confirmed SARS-CoV-2 infection or an uninfected control (not recorded which). V gene TRBV3-1 combines with J gene TRBJ2-5; no definite D call. Input material: whole blood. The CDR3, as DNA: TGTGCCAGCAGCCGGACCGGAGTCACGGAGGAGACCCAGTACTTC. It codes for CASSRTGVTEETQYF.